This T cell receptor (beta chain) comes out of a study of vaccination effects on CD4 cells after COVID-19. Sequencing followed a ViraFEST assay step that expanded antigen-specific CD4+ T cells with viral peptide pools. Subsequent to a culture period of more than 9 days, CD4+ T cells were isolated. The vaccine recipients had no prior SARS-CoV-2 infection, with negative nucleocapsid antibodies. Libraries were prepared by immunoSEQ multiplex PCR; TCRdb keeps only in-frame clonotypes and omits some of them. Here the sample spans 50,000 to 60,000 clones, roughly 70% being singletons. About this clone: Its antigen is not identified.

The CDR3 runs 15 residues. The ends lost 1 base at V and 4 bases at J; junction bases unmatched: 5. Germline V gene data show CDR1 as KGHDR and CDR2 as SFDVKD. The chain couples TRBV24-1 to TRBJ2-5, with TRBD2 matching over 7 bases. The sequence came from a human donor who received a COVID-19 vaccine. This specimen consisted of CD4+ T cells from PBMCs cultured with SARS-CoV-2 spike peptides, obtained before COVID-19 vaccination. DNA of the CDR3: TGTGCCACCAGTGATTTCGGCGGCGGGGGAGAGACCCAGTACTTC. Protein product: CATSDFGGGGETQYF.